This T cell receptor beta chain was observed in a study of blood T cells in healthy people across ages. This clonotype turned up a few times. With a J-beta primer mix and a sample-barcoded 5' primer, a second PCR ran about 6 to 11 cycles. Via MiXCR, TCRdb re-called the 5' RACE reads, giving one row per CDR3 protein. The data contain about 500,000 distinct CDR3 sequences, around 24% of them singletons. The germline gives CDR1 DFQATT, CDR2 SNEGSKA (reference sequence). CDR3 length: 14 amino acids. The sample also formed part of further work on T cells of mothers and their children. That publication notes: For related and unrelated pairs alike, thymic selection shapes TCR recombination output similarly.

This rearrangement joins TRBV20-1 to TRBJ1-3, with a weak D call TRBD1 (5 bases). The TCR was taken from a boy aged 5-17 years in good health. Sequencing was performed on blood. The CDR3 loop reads CSIGTGHSGNTIYF. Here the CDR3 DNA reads TGCAGCATAGGGACGGGCCACTCTGGAAACACCATATATTTT.